This T cell receptor (beta chain) is drawn from a study of blood T cells in healthy people across ages. The CDR3 runs 16 residues. The germline V gene encodes CDR1 LNHDA and CDR2 SQIVND (reference sequence). The V and J ends lost 3 bases and 1 base respectively, with 12 bases between them. The use of a sample-barcoded 5' primer and a J-beta primer mix characterized a second PCR of about 6 to 11 cycles. TCRdb ran MiXCR on the 5' RACE reads and lists one entry per CDR3 protein. The sample consists of 450,000 to 600,000 distinct CDR3 sequences, 27% of them appearing once. This clonotype has a handful of counts. The sample was also reused in another study, on T cells of mothers and their children.

The chain joins TRBV19 to TRBJ2-2; D possibly matches TRBD1 or TRBD2 (5 bases each). This sequence was found in a boy between 2 and 10 years old in good health. Sequenced sample: blood. CDR3 coding DNA: TGTGCCAGTAGTATCTCGGGACGGGTGAACACCGGGGAGCTGTTTTTT. Translation: CASSISGRVNTGELFF.